Below, one TCR beta chain is given with its context. The sample comes from a study of T cell changes during pregnancy in multiple sclerosis. Measured with immunoSEQ multiplex PCR; TCRdb has only the in-frame clones, and not every one. The profile shows tens of thousands of clones, approximately 90% of them singletons. The CDR3 length is 13 residues. V dropped 5 bases and J dropped 0 bases, with 4 bases sitting between them. Germline values: CDR1 KGHSH, CDR2 LQKENI. This rearrangement joins TRBV18 to TRBJ1-4; D remains unclear. This material consisted of CD4+ T cells from peripheral blood mononuclear cells, taken in the second trimester of pregnancy. The TCR originated in a female donor with multiple sclerosis, enrolled in a pregnancy study. DNA for the CDR3: TGTGCCAGCTCATCCTCAACTAATGAAAAACTGTTTTTT. Protein product: CASSSSTNEKLFF.